This entry concerns a single TCR beta chain. The antigen is undetermined. The data belong to a study of shared clonotypes between healthy human individuals. General study points: Clonotype sharing among donors likely depends on sequencing depth.

Trimming shortened V by 5 bases and J by 0 bases, and 15 bases separated the two germline ends. The CDR3 loop spans 16 amino acids. CDR1 and CDR2 (germline): MNHNY, SVGAGI (reference sequence). Researchers divided each subset's genomic DNA evenly across several immunoSEQ plates. Authors' analysis steps: There were no quality scores in the junction-only immunoSEQ sequences, so filtering differed. Here immunoSEQ multiplex PCR was the method, and the copy in TCRdb shows in-frame clones only, minus some. V and J calls and clone size are given by that table; D and trimming were obtained from the DNA. The sample holds about 2 million clones, around 95% seen once.

Sequencing input: naive CD4+ T cells sorted from blood. Subset here: CD45RA+ positively selected. This receptor was obtained from a man younger than 35 in good health. The chain is built from TRBV6-6 and TRBJ2-3; no definite D call. Here the CDR3 DNA reads TGTGCCAGCAGTCCCCTCACTCAGGCTAGCACAGATACGCAGTATTTT. This gives the protein CASSPLTQASTDTQYF.